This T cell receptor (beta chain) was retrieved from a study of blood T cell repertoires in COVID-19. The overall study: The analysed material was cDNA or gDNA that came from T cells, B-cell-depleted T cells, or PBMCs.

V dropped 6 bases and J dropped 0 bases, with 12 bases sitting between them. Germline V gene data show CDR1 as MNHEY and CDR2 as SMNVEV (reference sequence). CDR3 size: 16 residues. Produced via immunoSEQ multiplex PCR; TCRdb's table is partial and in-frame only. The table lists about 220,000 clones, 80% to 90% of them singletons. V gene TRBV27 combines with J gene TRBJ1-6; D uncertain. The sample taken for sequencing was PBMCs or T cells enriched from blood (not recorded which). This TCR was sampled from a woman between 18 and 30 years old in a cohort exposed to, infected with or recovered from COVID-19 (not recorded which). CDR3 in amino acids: CASSPYGSSYNSPLHF. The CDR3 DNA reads TGTGCCAGCAGCCCCTATGGGAGCTCCTATAATTCACCCCTCCACTTT.